These 27 T cell receptor beta chains came from one sample sequenced in a study of shared clonotypes between healthy human individuals. Sequencing was performed with immunoSEQ multiplex PCR; in TCRdb, only in-frame clones are kept and a portion is missing. The sample carries about 2.4 million clones, under 95% recorded once. The sample comprised naive CD4+ T cells from PBMCs. As for subset: CD45RA+ positively selected. These receptors were obtained from a man between 18 and 29 years old in good health. Some clones in this sample may be carry-over from other donors' samples.

The V and J genes are TRBV28 and TRBJ1-1, with a weak D call TRBD1 (6 bases). Deletions cut 10 bases from V and 5 bases from J, with 23 bases between. The CDR3 length is 15 residues. From germline, CDR1 is MDHEN and CDR2 SYDVKM. CDR3 nucleotides: TGTGCCACCCTACCCCCTCTCCAGGGGAGGACTGAAGCTTTCTTT. Its protein is CATLPPLQGRTEAFF.

The chain uses TRBV5-1 and TRBJ1-4; D perhaps matches TRBD1 (5 bases). CDR1 is SGHRS and CDR2 is YFSETQ in the germline V gene. The CDR3 spans 15 residues. With 4 bases removed from V and 6 bases from J, the gap between germline ends came to 16 bases. In nucleotides, the CDR3 is TGCGCCAGCAGCCCTCCGGGTGGCAGGGATGAAAAACTGTTTTTT. This sequence encodes CASSPPGGRDEKLFF.

CDR3 residues: CASSEAWGVEQFF. CDR3 nucleotide sequence: TGTGCCAGCAGTGAAGCGTGGGGCGTTGAGCAGTTCTTC. The V gene is TRBV6-1, the J gene TRBJ2-1; D may be TRBD1 (5 bases). CDR1 is MNHNS and CDR2 is SASEGT in the germline V gene. CDR3 length: 13 amino acids. Trimming left V 0 bases short and J 9 bases short, with 9 bases between.

The chain links TRBV28 to TRBJ2-5, with 10 positions matching TRBD1. The DNA matches TRBJ2-7 better at its end, which makes the J call doubtful. CDR1 is MDHEN and CDR2 is SYDVKM in the germline V gene. The CDR3 covers 14 residues. CDR3 DNA: TGTGCCAGCAGCTCGGGACAGGGGATCCACGAGCAGTACTTC. The encoded protein is CASSSGQGIHEQYF.

The chain has TRBV5-1 and TRBJ2-5; a possible D gene is TRBD2 (6 bases). The CDR3 covers 14 residues. V dropped 6 bases and J dropped 4 bases, with 16 bases sitting between them. CDR1 is SGHRS, CDR2 YFSETQ, per germline. CDR3 loop: CASKGGERGETQYF. The CDR3 DNA follows: TGCGCCAGCAAGGGAGGTGAGAGGGGAGAGACCCAGTACTTC.

This clone has just a few counts. The CDR3 DNA reads as TGTGCCAGCAGTCCTCGACAGGGGGCGTTTCCGGGAGCTTTCTTT. Protein product: CASSPRQGAFPGAFF. J is TRBJ1-1 and V is TRBV28, with 10 bases lining up with TRBD1. The length of the CDR3 is 15 residues. J lost 10 bases, V lost 5 bases, and 13 bases had no gene match. The germline gives CDR1 MDHEN, CDR2 SYDVKM.

The chain has TRBV27 and TRBJ1-5; D not certain. CDR3 length equals 14 residues. Germline CDR1 MNHEY, CDR2 SMNVEV (reference sequence). V shed 4 bases and J shed 1 base, with 8 bases lying between them. The CDR3 sequence is CASSSGRSNQPQHF. As DNA, the CDR3 is TGTGCCAGCAGTTCCGGCAGGAGCAATCAGCCCCAGCATTTT.

The J gene is TRBJ1-1, the V gene TRBV18; D might be TRBD1 (6 bases). CDR3 size: 14 residues. V shed 3 bases and J shed 5 bases, with 13 bases lying between them. Germline V gene sequence: CDR1 KGHSH, CDR2 LQKENI. CDR3 sequence (DNA): TGTGCCAGCTCACCTAACAGGGAGGAGACTGAAGCTTTCTTT. Amino acid sequence: CASSPNREETEAFF.

The rearrangement joins TRBV2 to TRBJ2-1; TRBD2 might be the D (6 bases). V gave up 5 bases and J gave up 6 bases, with 14 bases separating them. The CDR3 has 14 amino acids. Germline CDR1 and CDR2: SNHLY and FYNNEI. The CDR3 coding sequence is TGTGCCAGCAGTCCCCGGGACTTCCTCAATGAGCAGTTCTTC. It encodes CASSPRDFLNEQFF.

The chain recombines TRBV5-1 with TRBJ2-3; D gene ambiguous. This CDR3 contains 14 residues. Germline V gene data show CDR1 as SGHRS and CDR2 as YFSETQ. Trimming stripped 5 bases from V and 0 bases from J, with 10 bases between. The DNA of the CDR3 is TGCGCCAGCAGGGGTGGAGTTAGCACAGATACGCAGTATTTT. Amino acids: CASRGGVSTDTQYF.

CDR3 DNA sequence: TGTGCCAGCAGTTACGGTCTGGAGGGCCCCTACGAGCAGTACTTC. It yields the protein CASSYGLEGPYEQYF. The rearrangement links TRBV6-5 to TRBJ2-7, with a weak D call TRBD2 (6 bases). V lost 2 bases to trimming and J lost 2 bases, with 13 bases between them. The CDR3 covers 15 residues. Germline V CDR1 and CDR2: MNHEY, SVGAGI.

The chain joins TRBV9 to TRBJ2-3; D remains ambiguous. V was shortened by 3 bases and J by 0 bases, with 5 bases between the two germline ends. CDR3 length: 13 residues. CDR1 is SGDLS and CDR2 is YYNGEE in the germline V gene. The CDR3 loop reads CASSGSSTDTQYF. CDR3 bases: TGTGCCAGCAGCGGATCAAGCACAGATACGCAGTATTTT.

Worth noting for this clone: Distinct nucleotide sequences in the sample also encode this CDR3. The chain employs TRBV7-3 and TRBJ2-1; 14 positions match TRBD2. J lost 9 bases, V lost 2 bases, and 0 bases had no gene match. The germline gives CDR1 SGHTA, CDR2 FQGTGA. The CDR3 loop spans 14 amino acids. The DNA for the CDR3 is TGTGCCAGCAGCTTAGGGACTAGCGGGAGTGAGCAGTTCTTC. Translating gives CASSLGTSGSEQFF.

This rearrangement joins TRBV10-2 to TRBJ2-5; tentative D call: TRBD1 (5 bases). Germline CDR1 WSHSY, CDR2 SAAADI. The CDR3 totals 14 residues. V was shortened by 0 bases and J by 2 bases, with 7 bases between the two germline ends. The DNA of the CDR3 is TGCGCCAGCAGTGAGTCGACAGTACAAGAGACCCAGTACTTC. Translation: CASSESTVQETQYF.

The genes are TRBV28 and TRBJ1-3; the D is unclear. The CDR3 is 15 residues long. Trimming pared 2 bases from V and 2 bases from J, leaving 10 bases between. The germline V gene has CDR1 MDHEN and CDR2 SYDVKM. This CDR3 is CASSLPGLAGNTIYF. The CDR3 DNA sequence: TGTGCCAGCAGTTTACCGGGTTTGGCTGGAAACACCATATATTTT. The whole variable domain, remainder taken from reference TRBV28 and TRBJ1-3, is DVKVTQSSRYLVKRTGEKVFLECVQDMDHENMFWYRQDPGLGLRLIYFSYDVKMKEKGDIPEGYSVSREKKERFSLILESASTNQTSMYLCASSLPGLAGNTIYFGEGSWLTVV.

The V call is TRBV6-1, the J call TRBJ1-5; no clear D gene. The V gene's germline CDR1 is MNHNS and CDR2 SASEGT. This CDR3 is built from 12 residues. V dropped 7 bases and J dropped 7 bases, with 11 bases sitting between them. CDR3 bases: TGTGCCAGCACTGTCCCCGGGCAGCCCCAGCATTTT. Encoded protein: CASTVPGQPQHF.

The gene calls are TRBV7-9 and TRBJ2-1; 7 positions match TRBD2. CDR3 length: 17 residues. The germline CDR1 and CDR2 sequences are SEHNR and FQNEAQ (reference sequence). V lost 1 base to trimming and J lost 5 bases; unmatched junction nucleotides: 11. The CDR3 DNA is TGTGCCAGCAGCTTAGGGGTTAGCGGGCACTATGACAATGAGCAGTTCTTC. The encoded protein is CASSLGVSGHYDNEQFF.

In its sample, this clone was seen once. The chain has TRBV19 and TRBJ1-1, with TRBD1 matching 10 bases. The CDR3 is 13 residues long. With 5 bases clipped from V and 10 bases from J, the junction kept 7 bases outside the gene matches. The V gene's germline CDR1 is LNHDA and CDR2 SQIVND (reference sequence). The CDR3 DNA reads TGTGCCAGTAGTCCGCGACAGGGGGCAGGAGCTTTCTTT. Encoded protein: CASSPRQGAGAFF. Combining the CDR3 with reference TRBV19 and TRBJ1-1 gives the whole variable domain DGGITQSPKYLFRKEGQNVTLSCEQNLNHDAMYWYRQDPGQGLRLIYYSQIVNDFQKGDIAEGYSVSREKKESFPLTVTSAQKNPTAFYLCASSPRQGAGAFFGQGTRLTVV.

The V and J genes are TRBV28 and TRBJ2-7; maybe TRBD1 (6 bases). Germline CDR1 reads MDHEN; CDR2 reads SYDVKM. Trimming pared 7 bases from V and 7 bases from J, leaving 14 bases between. The CDR3 covers 12 residues. The CDR3 DNA reads TGTGCCAGCACCCTTCCGACAGGAGAGCAGTACTTC. This translates into CASTLPTGEQYF.

This rearrangement joins TRBV10-3 to TRBJ1-1; D gene ambiguous. V dropped 1 base and J dropped 2 bases, with 8 bases sitting between them. The CDR3 length is 14 residues. The germline V gene encodes CDR1 ENHRY and CDR2 SYGVKD. The CDR3 sequence is CAISEFRSNTEAFF. In DNA form, the CDR3 reads TGTGCCATCAGTGAGTTTCGGTCAAACACTGAAGCTTTCTTT.

The CDR3 spells CASSLVGRDYNEQFF. The DNA for the CDR3 is TGTGCCAGCAGCTTAGTTGGACGGGACTACAATGAGCAGTTCTTC. This chain connects TRBV7-9 to TRBJ2-1; D might be TRBD2 (5 bases). Germline V CDR1 and CDR2: SEHNR, FQNEAQ (reference sequence). The CDR3 consists of 15 residues. V lost 1 base to trimming and J lost 3 bases, with 10 bases between them.

Only a few counts were recorded for this clone. The rearrangement links TRBV5-4 to TRBJ2-5; no reliable D call. The ends were cut back, 4 bases at V and 5 bases at J, with 15 bases in the middle. Germline V CDR1 and CDR2: SGHNT, YYREEE (reference sequence). The CDR3 consists of 14 residues. CDR3 in DNA: TGTGCCAGCAGCGATTTGATTGGTGGTGAGACCCAGTACTTC. Its protein product is CASSDLIGGETQYF.

V gene TRBV18 combines with J gene TRBJ1-5, with D perhaps TRBD1 (5 bases). CDR1 is KGHSH, CDR2 LQKENI, per germline. Trimming shortened V by 2 bases and J by 0 bases, and 11 bases separated the two germline ends. The CDR3 has 16 amino acids. The CDR3 loop reads CASSPSSGSSNQPQHF. In nucleotides, the CDR3 is TGTGCCAGCTCACCATCGTCAGGGAGTAGCAATCAGCCCCAGCATTTT.

The J gene is TRBJ2-7, the V gene TRBV6-6, with 10 bases identical to TRBD2. Germline V gives CDR1 MNHNY, CDR2 SVGAGI (reference sequence). The CDR3 is 15 residues long. V trimming: 8 bases; J trimming: 2 bases; junction bases outside the gene matches: 9. The CDR3 coding sequence is TGTGCCAGCCGGATTCAAGCGGGAGGGGCCTACGAGCAGTACTTC. This translates into CASRIQAGGAYEQYF.

Notes on this clone: The sample has other DNA sequences that encode this CDR3 too. This sequence joins TRBV10-3 and TRBJ1-5; TRBD1 matches at 7 bases. Germline V gives CDR1 ENHRY, CDR2 SYGVKD. This CDR3 contains 13 residues. Germline trimming cut 6 bases from V and 5 bases from J; bases unmatched to any gene: 4. This chain's CDR3 is CAISDRVDQPQHF. In nucleotides, the CDR3 is TGTGCCATCAGCGACAGGGTGGATCAGCCCCAGCATTTT.

Details on this clone: The same CDR3 arises from other DNA sequences in this sample as well. CDR3 loop: CASSLEGSGEQYF. In nucleotides, the CDR3 is TGCGCCAGCAGCTTGGAGGGTTCTGGAGAGCAGTACTTC. V gene TRBV5-1 combines with J gene TRBJ2-7; D unclear. Trimming removed 0 bases from V and 7 bases from J, with 11 bases in between. In germline, CDR1 is SGHRS, CDR2 YFSETQ. The CDR3 consists of 13 residues.

V is TRBV18 and J is TRBJ1-4; a weak D match, TRBD1 (5 bases). The germline CDR1 and CDR2 sequences are KGHSH and LQKENI. The CDR3 runs to 13 residues. Trimming removed 5 bases from V and 6 bases from J, with 10 bases in between. CDR3 coding DNA: TGTGCCAGCTCAGACAGCGCGGATGAAAAACTGTTTTTT. It is translated as CASSDSADEKLFF.